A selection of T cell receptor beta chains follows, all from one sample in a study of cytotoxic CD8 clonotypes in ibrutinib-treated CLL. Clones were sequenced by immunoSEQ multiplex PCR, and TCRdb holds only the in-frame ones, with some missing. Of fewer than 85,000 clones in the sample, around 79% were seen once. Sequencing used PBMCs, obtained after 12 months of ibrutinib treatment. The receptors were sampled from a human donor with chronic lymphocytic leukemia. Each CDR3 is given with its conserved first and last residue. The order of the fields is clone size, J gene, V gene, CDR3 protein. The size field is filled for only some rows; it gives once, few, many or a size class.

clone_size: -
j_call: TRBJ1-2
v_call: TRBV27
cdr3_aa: CASSPQTSGYGYTF

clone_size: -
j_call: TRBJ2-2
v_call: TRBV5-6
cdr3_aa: CASSWGGMNTGELFF

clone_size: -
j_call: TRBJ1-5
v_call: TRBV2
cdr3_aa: CASSRSRNQPQHF

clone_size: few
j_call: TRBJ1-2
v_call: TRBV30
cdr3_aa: CAWSQGAGTF

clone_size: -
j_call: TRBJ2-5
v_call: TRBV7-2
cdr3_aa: CASSSQGVQETQYF

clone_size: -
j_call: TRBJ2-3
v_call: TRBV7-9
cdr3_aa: CASSLTGTNPRQYF

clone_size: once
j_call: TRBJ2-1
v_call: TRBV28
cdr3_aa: CASRGTGGPTAYNEQFF

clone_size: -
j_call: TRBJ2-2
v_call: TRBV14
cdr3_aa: CASSQPRKNGGVRFF

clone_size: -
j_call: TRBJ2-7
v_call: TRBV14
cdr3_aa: CASSPRWTAYEQYF

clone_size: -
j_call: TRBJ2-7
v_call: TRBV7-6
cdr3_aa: CASSGLLSYEQYF

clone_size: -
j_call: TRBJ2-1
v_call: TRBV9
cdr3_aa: CASSVGANDEQFF

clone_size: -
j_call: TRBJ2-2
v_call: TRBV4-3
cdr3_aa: CASSRLAGPNTGELFF

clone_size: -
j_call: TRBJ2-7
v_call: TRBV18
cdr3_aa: CASSPPQVYEQYF

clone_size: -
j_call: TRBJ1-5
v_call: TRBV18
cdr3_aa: CASSPGQGNQPQHF

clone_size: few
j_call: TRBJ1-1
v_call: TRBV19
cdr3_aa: CASSTNTFNTEAFF

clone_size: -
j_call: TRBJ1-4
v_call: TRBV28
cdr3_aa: CAAGGPSTREKLFF

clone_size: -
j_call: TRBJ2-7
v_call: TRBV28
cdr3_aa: CASSLDGGIAPYEQYF

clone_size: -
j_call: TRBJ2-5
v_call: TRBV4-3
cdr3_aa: CASSRQASRGETQYF

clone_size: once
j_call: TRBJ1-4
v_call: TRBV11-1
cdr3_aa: CASSSSRGDEKKLFF

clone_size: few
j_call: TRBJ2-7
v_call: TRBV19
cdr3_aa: CASTGGGGEQYF

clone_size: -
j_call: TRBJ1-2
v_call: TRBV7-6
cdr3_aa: CASSQGQGPLYGYTF

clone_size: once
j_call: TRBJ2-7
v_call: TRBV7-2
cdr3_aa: CASSFWASGRNEQYF

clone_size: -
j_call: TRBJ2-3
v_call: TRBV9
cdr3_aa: CASTLGQGTDTQYF

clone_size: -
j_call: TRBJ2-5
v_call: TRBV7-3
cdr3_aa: CASSPTLGGQETQYF

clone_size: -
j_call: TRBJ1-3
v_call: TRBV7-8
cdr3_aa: CASRPGFIPGNTIYF

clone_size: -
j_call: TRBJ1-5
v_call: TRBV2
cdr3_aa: CASSKDGNSNQPQHF

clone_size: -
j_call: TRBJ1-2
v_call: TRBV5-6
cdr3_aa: CASSSMGDYGYTF

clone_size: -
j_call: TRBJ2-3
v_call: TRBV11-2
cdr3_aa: CASSSAHGPDTQYF

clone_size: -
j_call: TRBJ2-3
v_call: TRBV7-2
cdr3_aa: CASSLWGGSTDTQYF

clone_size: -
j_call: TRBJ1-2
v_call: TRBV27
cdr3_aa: CASSPHDRGSGGYTF

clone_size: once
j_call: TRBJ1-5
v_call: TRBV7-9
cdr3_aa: CASSLVAGGQPQHF

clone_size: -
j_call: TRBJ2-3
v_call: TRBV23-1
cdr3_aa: CASSQAHSGGAGDTQYF

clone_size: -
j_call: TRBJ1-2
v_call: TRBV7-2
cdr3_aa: CASSPQGTGPYGYTF

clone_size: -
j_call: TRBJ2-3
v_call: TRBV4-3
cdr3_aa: CASSQDGVAGGPRADTQYF

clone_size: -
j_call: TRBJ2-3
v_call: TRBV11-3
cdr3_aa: CASSLGGAGGPTDTQYF

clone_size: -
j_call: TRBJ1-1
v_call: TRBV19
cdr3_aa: CASSMAVVTEAFF

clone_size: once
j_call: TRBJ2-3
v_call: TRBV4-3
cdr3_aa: CASSPKSGPDTQYF

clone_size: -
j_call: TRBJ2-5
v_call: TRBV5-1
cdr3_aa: CASRQDQETQYF

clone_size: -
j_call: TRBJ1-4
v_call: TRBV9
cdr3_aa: CASSVGPNHEKLFF

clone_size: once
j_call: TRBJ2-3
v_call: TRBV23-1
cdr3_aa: CASSHPHNTQYF

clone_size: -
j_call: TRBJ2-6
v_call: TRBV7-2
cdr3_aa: CASSLIGFGANVLTF

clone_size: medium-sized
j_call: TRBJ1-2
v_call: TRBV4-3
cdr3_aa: CASSQEWGHYGYTF

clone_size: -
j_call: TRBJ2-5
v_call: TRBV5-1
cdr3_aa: CASSSGTSGFQETQYF

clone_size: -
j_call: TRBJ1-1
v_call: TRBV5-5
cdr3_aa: CASSPLSETGITFF

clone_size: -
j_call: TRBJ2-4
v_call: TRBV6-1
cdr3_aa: CASSLPGLENIQYF

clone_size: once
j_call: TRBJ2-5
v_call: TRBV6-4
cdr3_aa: CASSSSGSLQETQYF

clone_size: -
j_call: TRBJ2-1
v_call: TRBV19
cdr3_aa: CASRSGLGTGAYNEQFF

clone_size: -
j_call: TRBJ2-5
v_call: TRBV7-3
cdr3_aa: CASSLVSGEGETQYF

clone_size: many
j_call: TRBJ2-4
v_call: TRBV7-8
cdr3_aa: CASSLSGVWNIQYF

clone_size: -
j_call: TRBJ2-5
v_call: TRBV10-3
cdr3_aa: CAISEVRGGETQYF

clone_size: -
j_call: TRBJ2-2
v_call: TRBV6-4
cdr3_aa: CASSDWNTGELFF

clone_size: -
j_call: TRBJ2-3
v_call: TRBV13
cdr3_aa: CASSFYYITDTQYF

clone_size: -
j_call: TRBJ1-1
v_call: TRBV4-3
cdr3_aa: CASSQDGRGGTEAFF